The 6 T cell receptor beta chains in this list originate from one sample, sequenced in a study of TIL therapy for anti-PD-1-resistant metastatic lung cancer. This was the immunoSEQ v3 assay. Some clones are missing from TCRdb's copy, which holds only in-frame ones; the method was immunoSEQ multiplex PCR. This table has some 37,000 clones, around four fifths appearing once. As to time point: pre-treatment sample, taken before nivolumab and TIL therapy. The material was blood, obtained at baseline. The origin of the receptors is a person aged 25 to 80 with non-small cell lung cancer.

CDR3 protein: CASSVGIGDQETQYF. DNA for the CDR3: TGTGCCAGCAGCGTAGGAATCGGGGACCAAGAGACCCAGTACTTC. The V call is TRBV9, the J call TRBJ2-5; D perhaps matches TRBD2 (5 bases). Germline CDR1 is SGDLS and CDR2 is YYNGEE. The CDR3 has 15 amino acids. V was cut by 0 bases and J by 0 bases, with 9 bases left in between.

V usage is TRBV15 and J usage is TRBJ1-3, with D hard to call. Germline assignment: CDR1 LNHNV and CDR2 YYDKDF (reference sequence). CDR3 length equals 12 residues. Deletions cut 6 bases from V and 1 base from J, with 4 bases between. In nucleotides, the CDR3 is TGTGCCACCAGTATTTCTGGAAACACCATATATTTT. Protein sequence: CATSISGNTIYF.

V usage is TRBV5-1 and J usage is TRBJ2-1, with 11 positions matching TRBD2. The CDR3 runs to 14 residues. V gave up 7 bases and J gave up 5 bases; unmatched junction bases: 5. Germline V gives CDR1 SGHRS, CDR2 YFSETQ. CDR3: CASYSGGAHNEQFF. Here the CDR3 DNA reads TGCGCCAGCTATAGCGGGGGGGCGCACAATGAGCAGTTCTTC.

V and J are TRBV20-1 and TRBJ2-1; 8 bases align to TRBD1. The V gene end was trimmed by 4 bases and the J gene end by 15 bases; junction bases not matched to a gene: 5. The CDR3 length is 10 residues. Per the germline V gene, CDR1 is DFQATT and CDR2 is SNEGSKA (reference sequence). The CDR3 protein is CSAKTGVTFF. CDR3 DNA sequence: TGCAGTGCTAAGACAGGGGTTACGTTCTTC.

The chain employs TRBV19 and TRBJ1-2; D unresolved. CDR1 is LNHDA, CDR2 SQIVND, per germline (reference sequence). The CDR3 length is 15 residues. The ends were cut back, 8 bases at V and 1 base at J, with 17 bases in the middle. CDR3 residues: CASCSSSGVNYGYTF. The CDR3 nucleotides read TGTGCCAGTTGTTCGAGTTCGGGTGTTAACTATGGCTACACCTTC.

The J gene is TRBJ2-7, the V gene TRBV27; D tentatively reads TRBD1 or TRBD2 (6 bases each). The germline gives CDR1 MNHEY, CDR2 SMNVEV (reference sequence). This CDR3 has 15 amino acids. Trimming removed 1 base at V and 6 bases at J, with 16 bases between. The CDR3 DNA reads as TGTGCCAGCAGTTTATTATGGACAGCCGGGGGCGAGCAGTACTTC. It encodes CASSLLWTAGGEQYF.